This record concerns one T cell receptor (beta chain) sequence. The clone's antigen remains unknown. The sample holds no much larger clone one base away, and base qualities are not on file. V is shortened by 5 bases, J by 7 bases, and the region joining them spans 14 bases. The CDR3 has 14 amino acids, counting the end cysteine and phenylalanine. Kept here is only the CDR3 DNA, which spans 42 bases and is read in frame from base 1. Per the germline V gene, SGHTA is the CDR1 and FQGNSA is the CDR2. The data were taken from a study of blood T cell repertoires in COVID-19 (dated by TCRdb to 2020 to 2022). In the study overall: Samples from collaborators originated in the United States, Italy and Spain and spanned both the acute and convalescent phases of COVID-19. The prospective study material was composed of cDNA or gDNA derived from T cells, B-cell-depleted T cells, or PBMCs. The dataset comprised deeply sampled blood TCRbeta repertoires from subjects exposed to, actively infected with, or recovered from COVID-19. The repertoires were released in a freely available public database meant as a resource for research on the immune response to SARS-CoV-2. Samples were obtained from the ongoing ImmuneRACE study (first 160 participants) and from 950 to 1,500 subjects provided by 6 global collaborators. A de-identified subject ID, COVID-19 status, age in years and sex were almost always included in the sample metadata. Where available, HLA class I and class II types were obtained from metadata supplied by the sample provider rather than from assay-based typing. Findings and caveats that apply to the study as a whole: Clinical and demographic metadata were provided uncurated, with the amount varying by source and participant.

TCRbeta CDR3 regions were amplified from genomic DNA using the immunoSEQ Assay, a bias-controlled multiplex PCR. On the authors' methods: Nucleated cell counts per sample were estimated from amplification of reference gene primers within the assay. To quantify the absolute abundance of each unique TCRbeta CDR3 rearrangement, sequence reads were collapsed and filtered. For each sample, productive Simpson clonality was calculated as the square root of Simpson's diversity index across productive rearrangements. TCRdb took this table from immuneACCESS and kept in-frame rearrangements with V and J called. Such tables lack part of the clones; where checked against another copy, unresolved V genes explain under half of the gap, and the rest is unexplained. The V and J calls and clone size were taken over from that table, and D and trimming were inferred from the DNA. The sample includes roughly 74,000 clones, with about 86% observed a single time. The ten largest clones add up to 1.5% to 2.5% of the sample.

Each collaborating institution followed its own protocols to collect whole blood in K2EDTA tubes. For TCRbeta analysis, collaborator samples were shipped as frozen whole blood, as isolated PBMCs, or as DNA extracted from either sample type. The TCR sequence derives from a woman older than 75 with active or convalescent COVID-19. Sequences were obtained from peripheral blood. The rearranged chain carries TRBV7-2 and TRBJ2-2, with no confidently assigned D gene. In nucleotides, the sequence is TGTGCCAGCAGCCCCCATATAAGGAGCGGGGAGCTGTTTTTT. Its protein is CASSPHIRSGELFF.